The 31 T cell receptor beta chains below all came from one sample that was sequenced in a study of molecular identifiers for immune sequencing clone quantification. MiXCR, run by TCRdb on the PCR reads, gives a single entry per CDR3 protein. The repertoire holds hundreds of thousands of distinct CDR3 sequences, with about 25% as singletons. Sequenced material: naive CD8+ T cells from blood, with Jurkat cell RNA spiked in. Regarding subset: FACS-sorted CD8+CD4-CCR7+CD45RA+ naive T cells. The receptor set was obtained from a human donor in good health. Some libraries in this study had Jurkat cell RNA spiked in.

Many counts were recorded for this clonotype. The chain employs TRBV2 and TRBJ2-3, with TRBD2 as a possible D gene (6 bases). Trimming pared 3 bases from V and 0 bases from J, leaving 13 bases between. CDR1 and CDR2 (germline): SNHLY, FYNNEI. The CDR3 extends over 16 amino acids. The CDR3 loop is CASSEREEPSTDTQYF. CDR3 nucleotide sequence: TGTGCCAGCAGTGAGAGGGAGGAACCTAGCACAGATACGCAGTATTTT.

This sequence joins TRBV6-6 and TRBJ1-1, with 9 bases fitting TRBD1. Germline V gene data show CDR1 as MNHNY and CDR2 as SVGAGI (reference sequence). The CDR3 is made up of 18 amino acids. J lost 3 bases, V lost 2 bases, and 13 bases had no gene match. CDR3 nucleotides: TGTGCCAGCAGTTACCGGGACAGGGTTAGATTCGTGCACACTGAAGCTTTCTTT. Translation gives CASSYRDRVRFVHTEAFF.

About this clonotype: A read error may be the cause here, since a much bigger clone is one base away. The conserved phenylalanine or tryptophan is not found at the CDR3 terminus, so this likely reflects a read error. This rearrangement joins TRBV6-5 to TRBJ2-3; D possibly corresponds to TRBD2 (6 bases). CDR1 is MNHEY, CDR2 SVGAGI, per germline. V was trimmed by 7 bases and J by 5 bases, leaving 7 bases between them. The CDR3 totals 11 residues. CDR3 residues: CASMGGDTQYL. CDR3 in DNA: TGTGCCAGCATGGGGGGAGATACGCAGTATCTT.

The J gene is TRBJ2-7, the V gene TRBV5-6; TRBD1 matches at 9 bases. Looked up from germline, CDR1 is SGHDT and CDR2 is YYEEEE. The CDR3 covers 15 residues. The J segment lost 4 bases and the V segment lost 1 base, leaving 6 bases of the junction unmatched. The chain's CDR3 is CASSLLGQGIYEQYF. The DNA for the CDR3 is TGTGCCAGCAGCTTGCTGGGACAGGGTATATACGAGCAGTACTTC.

Regarding this clonotype: A much larger clone is a single base away; this may be a read error. It is likely a read error, because the conserved phenylalanine at the end of the CDR3 is missing. The V and J genes are TRBV20-1 and TRBJ2-4; 7 bases are shared with TRBD2. The germline CDR1 and CDR2 sequences are DFQATT and SNEGSKA (reference sequence). Germline trimming cut 6 bases from V and 2 bases from J; bases unmatched to any gene: 7. The CDR3 is 14 amino acids. CDR3 nucleotide sequence: TGCAGTGCCCTGACTAGCATAACCAAAAACATTCAGTACCTC. Translating it yields CSALTSITKNIQYL.

This clonotype showed up many times. This sequence joins TRBV5-4 and TRBJ2-5; 9 bases match TRBD2. Germline V gene lookup returns CDR1 SGHNT and CDR2 YYREEE (reference sequence). V was pared by 0 bases and J by 5 bases, with 8 bases of the junction left unmatched. This CDR3 has 16 residues. The CDR3 reads CASSLALAGTRETQYF. CDR3 DNA: TGTGCCAGCAGCTTGGCCCTAGCGGGGACGAGGGAGACCCAGTACTTC.

As concerns this clonotype: A much larger clone differs from this one at a single base, so this may be a read error. V gene TRBV20-1 combines with J gene TRBJ2-3; perhaps TRBD2 as D (5 bases). Germline V lookup: CDR1 DFQATT, CDR2 SNEGSKA (reference sequence). This CDR3 region has 16 residues. Trimming cost V 2 bases and J 0 bases, with 15 bases left between them. The chain's CDR3 is CSARPLTRGSTDTQYF. In DNA form, the CDR3 reads TGCAGTGCTAGACCACTTACTAGAGGGAGCACAGATACGCAGTATTTT.

The chain recombines TRBV28 with TRBJ2-3, with 11 bases aligning to TRBD2. In germline, CDR1 is MDHEN, CDR2 SYDVKM. V lost 6 bases, J lost 4 bases, and 9 bases stayed unmatched. This CDR3 is built from 16 residues. The CDR3 DNA is TGTGCCAGCAGGCCACTAGCGGGGGATGAACCAGATACGCAGTATTTT. Amino acid sequence: CASRPLAGDEPDTQYF.

This clonotype was seen repeatedly, ten times or more. The rearrangement links TRBV29-1 to TRBJ2-1; TRBD2 matches 13 bases. This CDR3 region has 14 residues. The junction had 8 bases not matched to a gene; V was cut back by 7 bases and J by 8 bases. The V gene's germline CDR1 is SQVTM and CDR2 ANQGSEA. For the CDR3, the DNA is TGCAGCGCTACCGGGACTAGCGGGATATATGAGCAGTTCTTC. Amino acid sequence: CSATGTSGIYEQFF.

The V gene is TRBV4-2, the J gene TRBJ2-7; D not certain. Germline V lookup: CDR1 LGHNA, CDR2 YNFKEQ. Trimming left V 3 bases short and J 2 bases short, with 8 bases between. There are 13 residues in the CDR3. The CDR3 sequence is CASSQYVTYEQYF. DNA for the CDR3: TGTGCCAGCAGCCAGTACGTTACCTACGAGCAGTACTTC.

The chain couples TRBV4-1 to TRBJ2-1, with a weak D call TRBD2 (6 bases). The germline V and J ends were trimmed by 4 bases and 8 bases, with 12 bases remaining between them. CDR1 and CDR2 from the germline V gene are MGHRA and YSYEKL. CDR3 length: 13 residues. CDR3 protein: CASSPRRAYEQFF. Here the CDR3 DNA reads TGCGCCAGCAGCCCGCGGAGGGCCTATGAGCAGTTCTTC.

This clonotype was seen many times. The chain uses TRBV6-5 and TRBJ2-7; tentative D call: TRBD2 (6 bases). The CDR3 sequence is 14 residues long. The V end lost 6 bases, the J end lost 6 bases, and 18 bases lay between the germline ends. Germline lookup yields CDR1 MNHEY and CDR2 SVGAGI. The CDR3 DNA sequence: TGTGCCAGCAGCTTAGCGGTCCGAACCCCCGAGCAGTACTTC. As protein: CASSLAVRTPEQYF.

Of note for this clonotype: A much larger clone lies one base from this, so it may be a read error. The chain carries TRBV5-6 and TRBJ2-5, with 7 positions matching TRBD1. This CDR3 spans 16 amino acids. In germline, CDR1 is SGHDT, CDR2 YYEEEE. The CDR3: CDSSQARDRIQETQYF. The CDR3 bases are TGTGACAGCAGCCAAGCCCGGGACAGAATCCAAGAGACCCAGTACTTC.

This chain joins TRBV27 and TRBJ2-2; D unclear. Trimming shortened V by 4 bases and J by 0 bases, and 6 bases separated the two germline ends. There are 14 residues in the CDR3. Germline V CDR1 and CDR2: MNHEY, SMNVEV (reference sequence). The CDR3 spells CASSYVPNTGELFF. DNA for the CDR3: TGTGCCAGCAGTTACGTACCGAACACCGGGGAGCTGTTTTTT.

Note on this clonotype: A much larger clone is a single base away; this may be a read error. The rearrangement links TRBV6-5 to TRBJ2-5; D possibly matches TRBD1 or TRBD2 (5 bases each). Trimming removed 5 bases from V and 3 bases from J, with 22 bases in between. This CDR3 has 17 amino acids. CDR1 and CDR2 from the germline V gene are MNHEY and SVGAGI. Here the CDR3 reads CASSKRDLLVGEETQYF. CDR3 coding DNA: TGTGCCAGCAGTAAACGGGACCTCCTAGTCGGGGAAGAGACCCAGTACTTC.

This clonotype was picked up many times. The CDR3 coding sequence is TGTGCCAGCAGTCCCCAAAGGACAGCAAATACGCAGTATTTT. Protein sequence: CASSPQRTANTQYF. V and J are TRBV12-3 or TRBV12-4 and TRBJ2-3; a weak D match, TRBD1 (6 bases). The CDR3 spans 14 residues. The V end lost 5 bases, the J end lost 7 bases, and 16 bases lay between the germline ends.

On this clonotype: A read error may explain this, as a much larger clone is one base away. V gene TRBV5-5 combines with J gene TRBJ2-5; D call uncertain. Germline values: CDR1 SGHKS, CDR2 YYEKEE (reference sequence). The CDR3 consists of 14 residues. In DNA form, the CDR3 reads TGTGTCAGCAGCACGTGGACGGAAGAAGAGACCCAGTACTTC. Translated, it gives CVSSTWTEEETQYF.

The V and J genes are TRBV28 and TRBJ2-4; 7 bases map to TRBD2. V trimming: 3 bases; J trimming: 2 bases; junction bases outside the gene matches: 7. The V gene's germline CDR1 is MDHEN and CDR2 SYDVKM. CDR3 length: 16 amino acids. The chain's CDR3 is CASSFGRGGTKNIQYF. CDR3 nucleotides: TGTGCCAGCAGTTTTGGGAGGGGAGGAACCAAAAACATTCAGTACTTC.

Many counts were recorded for this clonotype. This chain uses TRBV6-6 with TRBJ2-7; D remains unclear. The length of the CDR3 is 12 residues. V was cut by 2 bases and J by 4 bases, with 6 bases left in between. CDR1 MNHNY and CDR2 SVGAGI come from the germline V gene (reference sequence). The CDR3 DNA follows: TGTGCCAGCAGTTACCCGAATTACGAGCAGTACTTC. This encodes CASSYPNYEQYF.

This clonotype was recorded a few times. The chain has TRBV7-8 and TRBJ1-1; the D gene is possibly TRBD1 (5 bases). This CDR3 has 13 residues. The V end was cut by 5 bases, the J end by 5 bases, with 12 bases between. From germline, CDR1 is SGHVS and CDR2 FQNEAQ. CDR3 in DNA: TGTGCCAGCAGCCTACAGAAGGGGACTGAAGCTTTCTTT. Translating gives CASSLQKGTEAFF.

Worth noting for this clonotype: This may stem from a read error, because a much larger clone lies one nucleotide away. The chain couples TRBV20-1 to TRBJ2-3; no firm D call. Germline assignment: CDR1 DFQATT and CDR2 SNEGSKA (reference sequence). The CDR3 runs to 14 residues. The CDR3 DNA follows: TGCAGTGCTAGTGGCGATGTGGATACAGATACGCAGAATTTT. It encodes CSASGDVDTDTQNF.

Regarding this clonotype: Mismatch with germline at one junction end may stem from a read error. The chain combines TRBV24-1 with TRBJ1-4; 7 bases agree with TRBD1. The CDR3 is made up of 17 amino acids. Germline loops: CDR1 KGHDR, CDR2 SFDVKD. The CDR3: CAASDTQGWTKNEKLFF. CDR3 coding DNA: TGTGCCGCCAGTGATACACAGGGGTGGACGAAGAATGAAAAACTGTTTTTT.

V usage is TRBV29-1 and J usage is TRBJ2-7; D may be TRBD1 (5 bases). The CDR3 has 11 amino acids. The V end lost 5 bases, the J end lost 5 bases, and 10 bases lay between the germline ends. In germline, CDR1 is SQVTM, CDR2 ANQGSEA. The CDR3 bases are TGCAGCGTTTCAGGGTCCAACGAGCAGTACTTC. Protein: CSVSGSNEQYF.

The V call is TRBV19, the J call TRBJ1-2; possibly TRBD1 for D (6 bases). Germline V lookup: CDR1 LNHDA, CDR2 SQIVND (reference sequence). The V and J ends lost 6 bases and 11 bases respectively, with 16 bases between them. The CDR3 is 12 residues long. CDR3 residues: CASRSGTLAYTF. DNA of the CDR3: TGTGCCAGTAGGTCGGGGACACTGGCATACACCTTC.

The CDR3 is CASSVDPGQVYEQYF. DNA of the CDR3: TGTGCCAGCAGCGTAGACCCGGGACAGGTCTACGAGCAGTACTTC. The chain joins TRBV9 to TRBJ2-7, with TRBD1 matching over 8 bases. This CDR3 has 15 residues. CDR1 and CDR2 (germline): SGDLS, YYNGEE. After removal of 0 bases from V and 3 bases from J, the junction contained 5 bases not matched to a gene.

The chain carries TRBV11-2 and TRBJ1-6, with TRBD1 as a possible D gene (5 bases). The CDR3 loop spans 14 amino acids. The V end lost 0 bases, the J end lost 10 bases, and 10 bases lay between the germline ends. The V gene's germline CDR1 is SGHAT and CDR2 FQNNGV. CDR3 sequence reads: CASSLDLGGSPLHF. The CDR3 region has the DNA TGTGCCAGCAGCTTAGATCTGGGGGGATCACCCCTCCACTTT.

There are many counts of this clonotype. This chain uses TRBV12-3 or TRBV12-4 with TRBJ2-1; TRBD1 matches 9 bases. J lost 8 bases, V lost 6 bases, and 11 bases had no gene match. The length of the CDR3 is 15 residues. Here the CDR3 DNA reads TGTGCCAGCAGGACGGGACAGGGCGGTAGAGATGAGCAGTTCTTC. This encodes CASRTGQGGRDEQFF.

This clonotype showed up just a few times. The V gene is TRBV10-1, the J gene TRBJ2-3; TRBD1 agrees at 7 bases. This CDR3 has 17 residues. Germline loops: CDR1 WNHNN, CDR2 SYGVQD (reference sequence). V shed 2 bases, J shed 0 bases, and the junction held 8 bases outside the gene matches. The CDR3 nucleotides read TGCGCCAGCAGTGAGGAGAGAACAGGGGCTAGCACAGATACGCAGTATTTT. This encodes CASSEERTGASTDTQYF.

This chain connects TRBV21-1 to TRBJ2-4; the table's TRBD1 call for D was not verified on the DNA. TRBV21-1 is annotated as a pseudogene. The CDR3 covers 15 residues. The CDR3 spells CASSKPNRALNIQYF. In DNA form, the CDR3 reads TGTGCCAGCAGCAAACCGAACAGGGCTCTGAACATTCAGTACTTC.

This clonotype showed up many times. The chain employs TRBV5-1 and TRBJ1-2; D gene ambiguous. The CDR3 length is 13 residues. Germline V gives CDR1 SGHRS, CDR2 YFSETQ. The germline V and J ends were trimmed by 1 base and 0 bases, with 4 bases remaining between them. CDR3 sequence: CASSLPANYGYTF. The CDR3 DNA reads TGCGCCAGCAGCTTGCCAGCTAACTATGGCTACACCTTC.

The rearrangement links TRBV10-1 to TRBJ2-3; D may correspond to TRBD1 or TRBD2 (5 bases each). The CDR3 totals 21 residues. The V gene's germline CDR1 is WNHNN and CDR2 SYGVQD (reference sequence). V lost 2 bases to trimming and J lost 6 bases, with 33 bases between them. The CDR3 protein is CASSEGPLGLPGTEAGDTQYF. The CDR3 coding sequence is TGCGCCAGCAGTGAGGGCCCTCTGGGATTACCCGGGACCGAGGCCGGGGATACGCAGTATTTT.